The TCR beta chain under discussion was sequenced for a study of metastatic and nonmetastatic thyroid tumors. In the study overall: Repertoire comparisons spanned blood and tumor or nodule tissue from malignant and benign thyroid patients.

This clone has only a few counts. What it binds is not known. Findings and caveats of the study: Within blood and tumor, benign nodules reportedly had significantly lower TCR beta diversity than malignant thyroid tumors did.

In the authors' methods: CDR3 was compared across clinicopathological groups, and the resulting differences were used to build a distant-metastasis classifier for papillary thyroid cancer. From the PCR reads, TCRdb re-called clones with MiXCR. The V and J calls and clone size come from TCRdb's table, not from the authors' own analysis. The sample comprises 40,000 or so clones, roughly 45% of which are singletons, and approximately 25% rests with the top ten. Every patient was untreated before thyroid surgery. The CDR3 spans 15 residues. Germline-derived CDR1 and CDR2 are MDHEN and SYDVKM. V trimming: 6 bases; J trimming: 7 bases; junction bases outside the gene matches: 9.

The sample was tumor tissue. The clonotype was recovered from a male donor with papillary thyroid cancer or a benign thyroid nodule (not recorded which). Some clones in this sample may be carry-over from other donors' samples. This chain joins TRBV28 and TRBJ2-7; the match to TRBD2 covers 13 bases. The CDR3 bases are TGTGCCAGCAGCTCCTCCGGGACTAGCGGGAATGAGCAGTACTTC. This gives the protein CASSSSGTSGNEQYF. Together with reference TRBV28 and TRBJ2-7, the CDR3 gives the full variable domain: DVKVTQSSRYLVKRTGEKVFLECVQDMDHENMFWYRQDPGLGLRLIYFSYDVKMKEKGDIPEGYSVSREKKERFSLILESASTNQTSMYLCASSSSGTSGNEQYFGPGTRLTVT.